This T cell receptor beta chain comes out of a study of T-cell reconstitution after alpha-beta-depleted transplantation in children. Unique molecular identifiers were incorporated when the TCRbeta library was constructed. Each CDR3 protein gets one entry after TCRdb re-called the PCR reads with MiXCR. The table records tens of thousands of distinct CDR3 sequences, 40% to 55% of them present only once. With regard to this clonotype: Antigen unknown.

Notes on the study in general: Alpha-beta T cells about two months after transplant reportedly derived from several hundred expanded graft clones. T-cell numbers and diversity, one year after transplant, stemmed largely from T cells that were newly produced.

Trimming took 2 bases from V and 2 from J, leaving 16 bases between them. CDR1 and CDR2 from the germline V gene are MDHEN and SYDVKM. The CDR3 runs 16 residues. V and J are TRBV28 and TRBJ2-7; D possibly corresponds to TRBD2 (6 bases). The sequence derives from a male patient younger than 18 who had a stem cell transplant for acute lymphoblastic leukemia, so the T cells may come from the graft donor. Sequencing used PBMCs, mostly from graft donor cells, obtained 360 days after TCRalphabeta/CD19-depleted stem cell transplant. CDR3 in amino acids: CASSLTPGLIAYEQYF. The DNA of the CDR3 is TGTGCCAGCAGTTTAACGCCGGGACTTATAGCCTACGAGCAGTACTTC.